Each of the 21 T cell receptor beta chains below was sequenced from the same sample in a study of Ad26.COV2.S vaccination and SARS-CoV-2 variants. Treatment: about 20 received Ad26.COV2.S at low or high dose, single or two shots; 5 received placebo; per-sample allocation not given. Sampling took place 63 days after the first vaccine or placebo injection. Produced via immunoSEQ multiplex PCR; TCRdb's table is partial and in-frame only. The sample contains approximately 500,000 clones, approximately 88% of which appear only once. Sample: peripheral blood, taken in a trial of Ad26.COV2.S vaccine versus placebo. These receptors were collected from a person aged 18-60 years who received the Ad26.COV2.S COVID-19 vaccine or a placebo.

The gene calls are TRBV7-2 and TRBJ2-2; 10 bases map to TRBD2. Germline CDR1 reads SGHTA; CDR2 reads FQGNSA. CDR3 length equals 17 residues. The V and J ends lost 5 bases and 6 bases, in that order; junction bases with no gene match: 12. As DNA, the CDR3 is TGTGCCAGCAGCCAATTTAGCGGGAGGTTCCCCCCCGGGGAGCTGTTTTTT. Translation: CASSQFSGRFPPGELFF.

The chain employs TRBV27 and TRBJ1-4, with D unclear. The V end lost 5 bases, the J end lost 5 bases, and 18 bases lay between the germline ends. The CDR3 has 16 amino acids. The germline CDR1 and CDR2 sequences are MNHEY and SMNVEV (reference sequence). CDR3 bases: TGTGCCAGCAGTCTACGATCCGGACGGTCCAATGAAAAACTGTTTTTT. The encoded protein is CASSLRSGRSNEKLFF.

The chain couples TRBV6-4 to TRBJ2-3; 10 positions agree with TRBD2. Germline V gene sequence: CDR1 MRHNA, CDR2 SNTAGT. J gave up 1 base and V 11 bases, and 15 bases lay outside the gene matches. The length of the CDR3 is 17 residues. The CDR3, as DNA: TGTGCCGGTCCCCCTAGCGGGAGCCTCAGATGCACAGATACGCAGTATTTT. The encoded protein is CAGPPSGSLRCTDTQYF.

In DNA form, the CDR3 reads TGTGCCAGCAGCATAGGGCGGGGACTAGCGGACGAAGAGACCCAGTACTTC. Residues: CASSIGRGLADEETQYF. This rearrangement joins TRBV11-2 to TRBJ2-5; 11 bases are shared with TRBD2. V was clipped by 5 bases and J by 3 bases; unmatched bases: 11. Germline CDR1 reads SGHAT; CDR2 reads FQNNGV. The CDR3 totals 17 residues. Combining the CDR3 with reference TRBV11-2 and TRBJ2-5 gives the whole variable domain EAGVAQSPRYKIIEKRQSVAFWCNPISGHATLYWYQQILGQGPKLLIQFQNNGVVDDSQLPKDRFSAERLKGVDSTLKIQPAKLEDSAVYLCASSIGRGLADEETQYFGPGTRLLVL.

This clone occurred once. The chain couples TRBV18 to TRBJ2-1; 7 nucleotides match TRBD2. The germline gives CDR1 KGHSH, CDR2 LQKENI. The CDR3 has 17 amino acids. With V trimmed by 1 base and J by 1 base, 7 bases remained unmatched. The CDR3 DNA is TGTGCCAGCTCACCACAGCTTGCGGGGGTATCCTACAATGAGCAGTTCTTC. Protein: CASSPQLAGVSYNEQFF.

This sequence joins TRBV28 and TRBJ1-1; D is perhaps TRBD1 (5 bases). V was trimmed by 6 bases and J by 4 bases, leaving 9 bases between them. Germline V gene data show CDR1 as MDHEN and CDR2 as SYDVKM. The CDR3 totals 12 residues. As DNA, the CDR3 is TGTGCCAGCAGGGGACCGGGCACTGAAGCTTTCTTT. It yields the protein CASRGPGTEAFF. Together with reference TRBV28 and TRBJ1-1, the CDR3 gives the full variable domain: DVKVTQSSRYLVKRTGEKVFLECVQDMDHENMFWYRQDPGLGLRLIYFSYDVKMKEKGDIPEGYSVSREKKERFSLILESASTNQTSMYLCASRGPGTEAFFGQGTRLTVV.

The chain couples TRBV6-5 to TRBJ1-1; 8 bases align to TRBD1. This CDR3 comprises 11 residues. The germline V gene encodes CDR1 MNHEY and CDR2 SVGAGI. Unmatched junction bases numbered 5, after V lost 4 bases and J lost 13 bases. CDR3 bases: TGTGCCAGCAGTTCAGGGACAGGTGTTTTCTTT. Its translation is CASSSGTGVFF.

This chain connects TRBV4-1 to TRBJ1-5, with 7 nucleotides matching TRBD1. The CDR3 is 16 residues long. Trimming removed 1 base from V and 5 bases from J; junction bases left unmatched: 8. Germline V lookup: CDR1 MGHRA, CDR2 YSYEKL. The chain's CDR3 is CASSQVSGQVYQPQHF. The CDR3 region has the DNA TGCGCCAGCAGCCAAGTCTCAGGACAGGTCTATCAGCCCCAGCATTTT.

The chain couples TRBV6-4 to TRBJ2-2; 9 bases fit TRBD2. The CDR3 is made up of 18 amino acids. The germline V gene encodes CDR1 MRHNA and CDR2 SNTAGT. V was pared by 2 bases and J by 4 bases, with 11 bases of the junction left unmatched. The CDR3 is CASSDTPLAGRGTGELFF. The CDR3 nucleotides are TGTGCCAGCAGTGACACCCCTCTAGCGGGAAGGGGCACCGGGGAGCTGTTTTTT.

V and J are TRBV28 and TRBJ2-3; 8 bases are a match to TRBD2. The CDR3 extends over 14 amino acids. From germline, CDR1 is MDHEN and CDR2 SYDVKM. V lost 7 bases and J lost 6; bases outside the gene matches: 9. The CDR3 sequence is CASIPGGPKDTQYF. CDR3 DNA sequence: TGTGCCAGCATCCCGGGAGGGCCGAAGGATACGCAGTATTTT.

The V gene is TRBV2, the J gene TRBJ1-5, with TRBD1 matching over 7 bases. From germline, CDR1 is SNHLY and CDR2 FYNNEI. This CDR3 has 15 amino acids. V lost 6 bases, J lost 4 bases, and 9 bases stayed unmatched. The CDR3 coding sequence is TGTGCCAGCAGCTCCGGGACAGTTTTAAATCAGCCCCAGCATTTT. As protein: CASSSGTVLNQPQHF.

The V call is TRBV5-4, the J call TRBJ1-1; D is undetermined. Germline CDR1 and CDR2: SGHNT and YYREEE (reference sequence). The CDR3 contains 12 residues. Trimming cost V 7 bases and J 1 base, with 8 bases left between them. CDR3 bases: TGTGCCAGCGGCGGCCGGAACACTGAAGCTTTCTTT. It translates to CASGGRNTEAFF.

This clone has more than one count but fewer than ten. The chain is built from TRBV5-1 and TRBJ2-3; 10 nucleotides line up with TRBD1. Germline-derived CDR1 and CDR2 are SGHRS and YFSETQ. This CDR3 region has 15 residues. Losses at the gene ends were 4 bases for V and 5 bases for J; bases not matched to a gene: 7. The chain's CDR3 is CASSSPGQGIDTQYF. In nucleotides, the CDR3 is TGCGCCAGCAGCAGTCCGGGACAGGGGATAGATACGCAGTATTTT.

The CDR3: CASSQVVRELFF. In nucleotides, the CDR3 is TGTGCCAGCAGCCAAGTGGTCCGGGAGCTGTTTTTT. V gene TRBV3-1 (or the pseudogene TRBV3-2) combines with J gene TRBJ2-2; D gene unclear. CDR1 and CDR2 from the germline V gene are LGHDT and YNNKEL (reference sequence). CDR3 length: 12 amino acids. V lost 1 base, J lost 9 bases, and 6 bases lay in between.

V and J are TRBV6-6 and TRBJ2-5; D possibly corresponds to TRBD1 (6 bases). Germline lookup yields CDR1 MNHNY and CDR2 SVGAGI (reference sequence). V gave up 2 bases and J gave up 8 bases, with 15 bases separating them. This CDR3 has 14 amino acids. CDR3 nucleotide sequence: TGTGCCAGCAGTTACACGACAGGTTTCGGAACCCAGTACTTC. Translating it yields CASSYTTGFGTQYF.

The chain employs TRBV6-5 and TRBJ1-1; no clear D. This CDR3 spans 14 amino acids. Germline V CDR1 and CDR2: MNHEY, SVGAGI. The V end was cut by 4 bases, the J end by 1 base, with 10 bases between. The CDR3: CASSFAPANTEAFF. The CDR3 coding sequence is TGTGCCAGCAGTTTCGCCCCAGCGAACACTGAAGCTTTCTTT.

The genes are TRBV5-8 and TRBJ2-7; a possible D gene is TRBD2 (6 bases). V was cut by 0 bases and J by 6 bases, with 16 bases left in between. The CDR3 sequence is 15 residues long. Germline-derived CDR1 and CDR2 are SGHTS and YDEGEE. For the CDR3, the DNA is TGTGCCAGCAGCTTGGAGGGCGGGAAGGGCTCCGAGCAGTACTTC. It specifies CASSLEGGKGSEQYF.

This clone was recorded once. One junction end disagrees with the germline gene, perhaps due to a read error. The chain employs TRBV7-9 and TRBJ2-1; the D call may be TRBD1 or TRBD2 (5 bases each). CDR3 length: 16 amino acids. Germline lookup yields CDR1 SEHNR and CDR2 FQNEAQ (reference sequence). The CDR3 region is CASRLVSVGTNNEQFF. In nucleotides, the CDR3 is TGTGCCAGCAGATTAGTGAGTGTGGGGACCAACAATGAGCAGTTCTTC.

This chain connects TRBV19 to TRBJ2-7; D gene ambiguous. V was pared by 5 bases and J by 6 bases, with 23 bases between. This CDR3 contains 16 residues. In germline, CDR1 is LNHDA, CDR2 SQIVND (reference sequence). The CDR3 DNA sequence: TGTGCCAGTAGTCCCCTTCCCGGAAGGGCTCGGGTCGAGCAGTACTTC. Protein sequence: CASSPLPGRARVEQYF. The full variable domain, its missing parts supplied by reference TRBV19 and TRBJ2-7, is DGGITQSPKYLFRKEGQNVTLSCEQNLNHDAMYWYRQDPGQGLRLIYYSQIVNDFQKGDIAEGYSVSREKKESFPLTVTSAQKNPTAFYLCASSPLPGRARVEQYFGPGTRLTVT.

This clone was recorded a few times. The V and J genes are TRBV5-1 and TRBJ1-1; D is unresolved. The V end was cut by 5 bases, the J end by 6 bases, with 14 bases between. The CDR3 has 13 amino acids. The V gene's germline CDR1 is SGHRS and CDR2 YFSETQ. CDR3 sequence: CASRPTREAEAFF. In DNA, the CDR3 is TGCGCCAGCAGACCCACACGCGAGGCTGAAGCTTTCTTT.

The rearrangement links TRBV5-5 to TRBJ2-5; D is undetermined. Germline loops: CDR1 SGHKS, CDR2 YYEKEE (reference sequence). This CDR3 has 14 amino acids. Trimming removed 6 bases at V and 2 bases at J, with 14 bases between. The CDR3 DNA is TGTGCCAGCAATCCCCGAGACCGGCAAGAGACCCAGTACTTC. It is translated as CASNPRDRQETQYF.